These 14 T cell receptor beta chains share one sample of origin, sequenced in a study of cytomegalovirus exposure and HLA in healthy donors (dated by TCRdb to 2016 to 2017). The library came from the immunoSEQ multiplex PCR assay. For the multiplex PCR, a mixture combining 60 forward primers for TCR Vbeta segments and 13 reverse primers for TCR Jbeta segments was used. The table comes from immuneACCESS by way of TCRdb, which keeps in-frame sequences with V and J called. Part of the clones is missing from these tables; in studies checked, under half for an unresolved V gene and the rest for unknown reasons. For this sample, the table gives some 41,000 clones. The biggest ten clones account for around 6.2% of the sample. Input material: PBMCs. The receptors derive from a young man in good health and CMV-seronegative.

The chain uses TRBV5-6 and TRBJ1-1, with 8 bases fitting TRBD1. This CDR3 contains 18 residues. Germline V CDR1 and CDR2: SGHDT, YYEEEE. The V and J ends lost 4 bases and 3 bases, in that order; junction bases with no gene match: 17. This CDR3 reads CASSGLTGAAPLDTEAFF. CDR3 in DNA: TGTGCCAGCAGCGGACTGACAGGGGCCGCCCCGTTGGACACTGAAGCTTTCTTT.

The genes are TRBV29-1 and TRBJ1-2; D gene uncertain. Trimming cost V 4 bases and J 0 bases, with 6 bases left between them. Germline CDR1 SQVTM, CDR2 ANQGSEA. The CDR3 runs 12 residues. The CDR3 sequence: CSVAPANYGYTF. The CDR3 nucleotides are TGCAGCGTTGCGCCAGCTAACTATGGCTACACCTTC.

The V gene is TRBV5-1, the J gene TRBJ2-2; weak D call: TRBD1 (5 bases). Germline V gene data show CDR1 as SGHRS and CDR2 as YFSETQ. The CDR3 spans 18 residues. V lost 0 bases and J 1 base, leaving 16 bases between the germline ends. Here the CDR3 reads CASSLVWGGPGNTGELFF. CDR3 bases: TGCGCCAGCAGCTTGGTTTGGGGCGGCCCCGGGAACACCGGGGAGCTGTTTTTT.

By frequency, this clone is medium-sized. The chain carries TRBV6-1 and TRBJ2-6, with D unclear. Germline CDR1 and CDR2: MNHNS and SASEGT. Between the trimmed V and J ends, which lost 2 bases and 0 bases, there was a span of 5 bases. The CDR3 spans 15 residues. The CDR3 nucleotides are TGTGCCAGCAGTGAATCCGGCTCTGGGGCCAACGTCCTGACTTTC. The encoded protein is CASSESGSGANVLTF.

This chain uses TRBV6-1 with TRBJ2-1; 12 bases are a match to TRBD2. The CDR3 has 14 amino acids. V shed 8 bases and J 8 bases; nucleotides not matched to a gene: 7. Per germline, CDR1 MNHNS and CDR2 SASEGT. CDR3 in DNA: TGTGCCAGCCGGCTAGCGGGAGGGCCCGATGAGCAGTTCTTC. This sequence encodes CASRLAGGPDEQFF.

The chain recombines TRBV4-2 with TRBJ2-7, with TRBD2 identical over 8 bases. This CDR3 is 16 amino acids long. Germline V gives CDR1 LGHNA, CDR2 YNFKEQ. V shed 1 base and J 0 bases; nucleotides not matched to a gene: 5. DNA of the CDR3: TGTGCCAGCAGCCAAGCAGCGGGAGACGTCTCCTACGAGCAGTACTTC. This sequence encodes CASSQAAGDVSYEQYF.

The rearrangement joins TRBV19 to TRBJ1-5, with a possible D match to TRBD1 (5 bases). The CDR3 runs to 15 residues. Per the germline V gene, CDR1 is LNHDA and CDR2 is SQIVND (reference sequence). Trimming took 3 bases from V and 2 from J, leaving 11 bases between them. This CDR3 is CASSIHGGGNQPQHF. CDR3 DNA sequence: TGTGCCAGTAGTATCCACGGGGGGGGCAATCAGCCCCAGCATTTT.

V and J are TRBV6-6 and TRBJ1-1, with 11 bases that match TRBD1. With 9 bases clipped from V and 1 base from J, the junction kept 4 bases outside the gene matches. The CDR3 is 14 amino acids. The germline CDR1 and CDR2 sequences are MNHNY and SVGAGI (reference sequence). CDR3 loop: CASWTGGKNTEAFF. The CDR3 DNA sequence: TGTGCCAGTTGGACAGGGGGCAAGAACACTGAAGCTTTCTTT.

The chain recombines TRBV15 with TRBJ2-3, with D perhaps TRBD1 (6 bases). Germline V gives CDR1 LNHNV, CDR2 YYDKDF (reference sequence). This CDR3 spans 16 amino acids. V was shortened by 0 bases and J by 1 base, with 11 bases between the two germline ends. This CDR3 is CATSRDRPGGTDTQYF. DNA of the CDR3: TGTGCCACCAGCAGAGATCGACCAGGGGGCACAGATACGCAGTATTTT.

The CDR3 DNA is TGTGCCAGCAGCCTAAGACGTCTCGGAGGGGAGATGCAGTATTTT. This translates into CASSLRRLGGEMQYF. This sequence joins TRBV7-9 and TRBJ2-3, with a possible D match to TRBD2 (6 bases). CDR3 length: 15 residues. The germline V gene encodes CDR1 SEHNR and CDR2 FQNEAQ (reference sequence). V shed 5 bases and J shed 11 bases, with 23 bases lying between them.

This sequence joins TRBV2 and TRBJ2-1; 9 nucleotides line up with TRBD2. Germline-derived CDR1 and CDR2 are SNHLY and FYNNEI. The CDR3 covers 16 residues. Trimming at V came to 4 bases and at J to 6 bases, leaving 10 bases not matched to a gene. The CDR3 here is CASSGLGAGGPNEQFF. For the CDR3, the DNA is TGTGCCAGCAGTGGGCTCGGGGCGGGAGGGCCCAATGAGCAGTTCTTC.

In regard to this clone: This sample includes further DNA sequences coding for the same CDR3. The rearrangement uses TRBV4-3 and TRBJ1-6, with TRBD1 matching 9 bases. The CDR3 is 16 amino acids. Germline CDR1 reads LGHNA; CDR2 reads YSLEER. The V gene end was trimmed by 3 bases and the J gene end by 9 bases; junction bases not matched to a gene: 9. CDR3 coding DNA: TGCGCCAGCAGCCAGACTACCGGGACAGGGAGTTCACCCCTCCACTTT. Protein: CASSQTTGTGSSPLHF.

The CDR3 sequence is CASRDLRETSGNEQFF. The CDR3 nucleotides are TGCGCCAGCAGAGATCTCAGGGAAACGTCAGGCAATGAGCAGTTCTTC. The genes are TRBV5-1 and TRBJ2-1; tentative D call: TRBD1 (5 bases). CDR1 and CDR2 from the germline V gene are SGHRS and YFSETQ. V was shortened by 5 bases and J by 6 bases, with 21 bases between the two germline ends. The CDR3 covers 16 residues.

This chain uses TRBV19 with TRBJ1-2; perhaps TRBD1 as D (6 bases). V gave up 4 bases and J gave up 5 bases, with 14 bases separating them. There are 14 residues in the CDR3. Germline CDR1 LNHDA, CDR2 SQIVND (reference sequence). The CDR3: CASSKGQFEYGYTF. The CDR3 DNA is TGTGCCAGTAGTAAGGGACAATTTGAATATGGCTACACCTTC.